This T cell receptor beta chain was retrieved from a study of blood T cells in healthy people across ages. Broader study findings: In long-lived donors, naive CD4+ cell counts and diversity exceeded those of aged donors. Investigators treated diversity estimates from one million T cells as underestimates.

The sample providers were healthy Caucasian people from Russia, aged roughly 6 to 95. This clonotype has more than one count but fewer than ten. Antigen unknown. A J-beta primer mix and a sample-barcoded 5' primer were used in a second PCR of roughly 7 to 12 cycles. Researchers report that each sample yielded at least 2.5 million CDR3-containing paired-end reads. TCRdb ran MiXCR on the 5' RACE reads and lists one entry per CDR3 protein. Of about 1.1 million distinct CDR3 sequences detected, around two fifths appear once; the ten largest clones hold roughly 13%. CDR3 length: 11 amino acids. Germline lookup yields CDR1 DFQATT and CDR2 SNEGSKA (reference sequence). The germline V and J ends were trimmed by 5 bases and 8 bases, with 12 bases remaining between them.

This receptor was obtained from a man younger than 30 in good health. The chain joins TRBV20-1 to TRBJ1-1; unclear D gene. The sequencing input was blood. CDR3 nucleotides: TGCAGTGCTTCTCCCGATTCGGAAGCTTTCTTT. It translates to CSASPDSEAFF.